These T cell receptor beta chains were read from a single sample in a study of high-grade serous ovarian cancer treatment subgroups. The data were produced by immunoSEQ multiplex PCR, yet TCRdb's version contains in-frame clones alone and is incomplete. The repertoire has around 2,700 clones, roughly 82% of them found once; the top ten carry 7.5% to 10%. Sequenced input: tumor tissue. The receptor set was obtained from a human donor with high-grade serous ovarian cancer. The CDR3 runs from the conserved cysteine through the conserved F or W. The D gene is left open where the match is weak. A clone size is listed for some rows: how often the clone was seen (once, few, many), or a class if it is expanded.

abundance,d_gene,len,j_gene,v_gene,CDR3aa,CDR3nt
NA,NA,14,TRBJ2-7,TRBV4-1,CASSQPTEGYEQYF,TGCGCCAGCAGCCAACCAACGGAGGGCTACGAGCAGTACTTC
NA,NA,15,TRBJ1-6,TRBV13,CASSLDPDGGDRLHF,TGTGCCAGCAGCTTAGACCCGGACGGAGGAGACCGACTCCACTTT
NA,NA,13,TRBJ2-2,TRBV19,CASSMTRGGELFF,TGTGCCAGTAGTATGACCCGGGGCGGGGAGCTGTTTTTT
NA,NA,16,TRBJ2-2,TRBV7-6,CASSLEGGRITGELFF,TGTGCCAGCAGCTTAGAGGGGGGGCGCATCACCGGGGAGCTGTTTTTT
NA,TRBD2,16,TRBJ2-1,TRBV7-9,CASTKGLADIYNEQFF,TGTGCCAGCACCAAGGGACTAGCGGATATTTACAATGAGCAGTTCTTC
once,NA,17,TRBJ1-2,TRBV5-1,CASSSEPNSFRGYGYTF,TGCGCCAGCAGCTCCGAACCGAATTCGTTCCGCGGCTATGGCTACACCTTC
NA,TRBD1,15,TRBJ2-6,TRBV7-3,CASSPTGAGANVLTF,TGTGCCAGCAGCCCCACAGGGGCCGGGGCCAACGTCCTGACTTTC
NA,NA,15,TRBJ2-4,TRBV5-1,CASSLGGLAKNIQYF,TGCGCCAGCAGCTTGGGGGGGCTAGCCAAAAACATTCAGTACTTC
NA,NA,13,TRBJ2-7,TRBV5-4,CASSLGGPYEQYF,TGTGCCAGCAGCTTGGGGGGTCCCTACGAGCAGTACTTC
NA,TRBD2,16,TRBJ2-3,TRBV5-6,CASSFPQASGADTQYF,TGTGCCAGCAGCTTCCCCCAGGCTAGCGGGGCCGATACGCAGTATTTT
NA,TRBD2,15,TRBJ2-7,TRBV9,CASSPQTSGRYEQYF,TGTGCCAGCAGCCCCCAGACTAGCGGGAGGTACGAGCAGTACTTC
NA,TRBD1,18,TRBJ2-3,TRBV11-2,CASSLVGFGTGDTDTQYF,TGTGCCAGCAGCTTAGTAGGCTTCGGGACAGGGGACACAGATACGCAGTATTTT
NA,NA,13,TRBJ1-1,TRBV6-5,CASQDGQNTEAFF,TGTGCCAGTCAAGACGGCCAGAACACTGAAGCTTTCTTT
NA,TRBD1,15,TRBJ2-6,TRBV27,CASSLQGAGANVLTF,TGTGCCAGCAGTTTACAGGGGGCTGGGGCCAACGTCCTGACTTTC
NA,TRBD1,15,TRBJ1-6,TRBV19,CASRPRGQGNSPLHF,TGTGCCAGCCGGCCGAGGGGACAGGGGAATTCACCCCTCCACTTT
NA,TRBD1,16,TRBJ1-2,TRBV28,CASSPTGRGRNYGYTF,TGTGCCAGCAGTCCCACGGGGAGGGGGCGGAACTATGGCTACACCTTC
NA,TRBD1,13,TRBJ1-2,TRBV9,CASSADRVYGYTF,TGTGCCAGCAGCGCAGACAGGGTCTATGGCTACACCTTC
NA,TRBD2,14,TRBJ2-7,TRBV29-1,CSVGDAGGLYEQYF,TGCAGCGTTGGAGACGCGGGAGGTCTGTACGAGCAGTACTTC
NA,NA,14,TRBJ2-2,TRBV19,CASRPQRDTGELFF,TGTGCCAGTAGACCCCAAAGAGACACCGGGGAGCTGTTTTTT
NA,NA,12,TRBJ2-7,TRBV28,CASTRTNYEQYF,TGTGCCAGCACTAGGACGAACTACGAGCAGTACTTC
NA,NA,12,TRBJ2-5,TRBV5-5,CASSLEWGTQYF,TGTGCCAGCAGCTTGGAATGGGGAACCCAGTACTTC
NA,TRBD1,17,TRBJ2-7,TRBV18,CASSPPQGQGGTNEQYF,TGTGCCAGCTCACCACCCCAGGGACAGGGGGGAACTAACGAGCAGTACTTC
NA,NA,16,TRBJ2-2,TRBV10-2,CASSGFVGRGTGELFF,TGCGCCAGCAGTGGGTTTGTGGGCAGGGGAACCGGGGAGCTGTTTTTT
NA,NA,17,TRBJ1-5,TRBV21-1,CASSYPIATLAHQPQHF,TGTGCCAGCAGTTACCCGATAGCTACATTGGCTCATCAGCCCCAGCATTTT
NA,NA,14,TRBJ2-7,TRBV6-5,CASSYSGLTYEQYF,TGTGCCAGCAGTTACTCGGGTCTGACCTACGAGCAGTACTTC
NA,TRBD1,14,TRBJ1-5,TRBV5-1,CASSLGQGDQPQHF,TGCGCCAGCAGCTTGGGGCAGGGGGACCAGCCCCAGCATTTT
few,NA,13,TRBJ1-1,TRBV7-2,CASSSWGAAEAFF,TGTGCCAGCAGCTCCTGGGGGGCCGCTGAAGCTTTCTTT
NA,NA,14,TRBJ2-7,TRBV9,CASSAEQGGNEQYF,TGTGCCAGCAGCGCCGAACAGGGTGGCAACGAGCAGTACTTC
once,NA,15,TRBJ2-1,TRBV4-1,CASSHGGRSYNEQFF,TGCGCCAGCAGCCACGGAGGGAGGTCCTACAATGAGCAGTTCTTC
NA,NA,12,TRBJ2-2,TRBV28,CASSPWAGELFF,TGTGCCAGCAGTCCGTGGGCCGGGGAGCTGTTTTTT
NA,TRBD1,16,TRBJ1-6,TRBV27,CASSSRYRGGNSPLHF,TGTGCCAGCAGTTCCCGCTACAGGGGAGGCAATTCACCCCTCCACTTT
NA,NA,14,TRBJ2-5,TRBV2,CASSELGGWETQYF,TGTGCCAGCAGTGAATTGGGGGGCTGGGAGACCCAGTACTTC
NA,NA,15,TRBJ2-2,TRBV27,CASSFGGLRTGELFF,TGTGCCAGCAGTTTCGGGGGGCTTAGGACCGGGGAGCTGTTTTTT
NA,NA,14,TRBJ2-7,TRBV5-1,CASSFAGASYEQYF,TGCGCCAGCAGCTTTGCGGGGGCCTCCTACGAGCAGTACTTC
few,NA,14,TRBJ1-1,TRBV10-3,CAISASQANTEAFF,TGTGCCATCAGTGCGTCCCAGGCGAACACTGAAGCTTTCTTT
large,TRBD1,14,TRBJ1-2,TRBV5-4,CASSQQGILFGYTF,TGTGCCAGCTCCCAACAGGGGATTCTTTTTGGCTACACCTTC
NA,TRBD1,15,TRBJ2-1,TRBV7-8,CASSFLGQGGDEQFF,TGTGCCAGCAGCTTTTTGGGACAGGGCGGCGATGAGCAGTTCTTC
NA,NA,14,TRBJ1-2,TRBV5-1,CASSDLGGEYGYTF,TGCGCCAGCAGCGACTTAGGGGGGGAATATGGCTACACCTTC
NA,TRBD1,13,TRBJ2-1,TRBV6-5,CANTIDRAPEQFF,TGTGCCAATACTATAGACAGGGCCCCGGAGCAGTTCTTC
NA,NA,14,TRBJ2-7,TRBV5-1,CASSLGGTGYEQYF,TGCGCCAGCAGCTTGGGCGGGACCGGTTACGAGCAGTACTTC
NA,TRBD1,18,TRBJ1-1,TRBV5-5,CASIPIAGTGGAGTEAFF,TGTGCCAGCATCCCTATTGCCGGGACAGGGGGCGCGGGCACTGAAGCTTTCTTT
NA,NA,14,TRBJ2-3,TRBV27,CASSPQTATDTQYF,TGTGCCAGCAGTCCGCAAACAGCCACAGATACGCAGTATTTT
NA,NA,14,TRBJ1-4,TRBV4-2,CASSLEWVSGKLFF,TGTGCCAGCAGCTTGGAGTGGGTTTCGGGAAAACTGTTTTTT
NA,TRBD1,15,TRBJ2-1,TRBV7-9,CASSLGQGARNEQFF,TGTGCCAGCAGCTTAGGGCAGGGGGCTCGAAATGAGCAGTTCTTC